This T cell receptor (beta chain) was sequenced during a study of cytomegalovirus exposure and HLA in healthy donors. The length of the CDR3 is 12 residues. Trimming stripped 8 bases from V and 11 bases from J, with 18 bases between. Germline-derived CDR1 and CDR2 are SEHNR and FQNEAQ (reference sequence). Assay: immunoSEQ multiplex PCR; the TCRdb copy retains only in-frame clones and omits some. Of some 130,000 clones in the sample, about 90% were seen once. The gene calls are TRBV7-9 and TRBJ1-1; D remains unclear. The origin of this receptor is a man between 18 and 29 years old in good health and CMV-seronegative. Sequences were obtained from PBMCs. The CDR3 protein is CASSKTDSEAFF. CDR3 DNA: TGTGCCAGCTCCAAAACGGACTCAGAGGCTTTCTTT.